Listed here is a single TCR beta chain. PCR was performed using 60 Vbeta and 13 Jbeta primers. TCRdb's copy holds only in-frame clones and misses some; the assay was immunoSEQ multiplex PCR. The sample has around 100,000 clones; 60% to 85% are singletons. This entry is derived from a study of cytomegalovirus exposure and HLA in healthy donors. Germline CDR1 reads ENHRY; CDR2 reads SYGVKD. The length of the CDR3 is 14 residues. Trimming removed 8 bases from V and 5 bases from J; junction bases left unmatched: 6. J is TRBJ1-6 and V is TRBV10-3; TRBD1 agrees at 7 bases. This TCR was sampled from a female donor in good health and CMV-seropositive. The source material was PBMCs. CDR3 sequence: CAIGGQTNNSPLHF. CDR3 DNA: TGTGCCATCGGGGGACAGACAAATAATTCACCCCTCCACTTT.